This T cell receptor (beta chain) stems from a study of cytomegalovirus exposure and HLA in healthy donors. Findings and limits, study-wide: Later analysis demonstrated an association between a missense DCLRE1C variant and TCR beta V- and J-gene trimming.

V was shortened by 3 bases and J by 6 bases, with 21 bases between the two germline ends. Germline CDR1 reads LNHNV; CDR2 reads YYDKDF (reference sequence). This CDR3 has 17 amino acids. Note on this clone: The antigen remains undetermined.

In the PCR, 60 Vbeta and 13 Jbeta primers were used. In the original workflow: A later analysis counted approximately 88 million unique TCR beta chains, around 11 million shared. TCRdb keeps only in-frame clones here, not all; method: immunoSEQ multiplex PCR. That table furnishes V, J and clone size, whereas the DNA furnished D and trimming. The table includes approximately 200,000 clones, 79% detected once. The chain combines TRBV15 with TRBJ1-5; D possibly corresponds to TRBD1 (6 bases). The receptor comes from a girl under 18 in good health and CMV-seropositive. The sequenced sample consisted of PBMCs. CDR3 protein: CATSSHPTGIGRQPQHF. The CDR3 DNA reads TGTGCCACCAGCAGCCATCCGACAGGTATCGGGCGTCAGCCCCAGCATTTT.